Each of the 6 T cell receptor beta chains below was sequenced from the same sample in a study of blood T cell repertoires in COVID-19. Assay: immunoSEQ multiplex PCR; the TCRdb copy retains only in-frame clones and omits some. The sample comprises 49,000 or so clones, about 87% of which are singletons, and less than 8.5% rests with the top ten. Sequenced: peripheral blood. The receptors originated from a man aged 50-59 years with acute or convalescent COVID-19.

This rearrangement joins TRBV2 to TRBJ2-1, with 13 bases matching TRBD2. Germline V gene lookup returns CDR1 SNHLY and CDR2 FYNNEI. The CDR3 runs to 14 residues. With 8 bases clipped from V and 9 bases from J, the junction kept 7 bases outside the gene matches. The CDR3 spells CASLGLAGETEQFF. The CDR3, as DNA: TGTGCCAGCCTTGGACTAGCGGGAGAGACTGAGCAGTTCTTC.

The chain employs TRBV3-1 (or the pseudogene TRBV3-2) and TRBJ2-7, with 7 bases lining up with TRBD1. Germline assignment: CDR1 LGHDT and CDR2 YNNKEL (reference sequence). V gave up 1 base and J gave up 0 bases; unmatched junction bases: 6. The CDR3 is made up of 16 amino acids. CDR3 sequence: CASSQGGRGSSYEQYF. In DNA, the CDR3 is TGTGCCAGCAGCCAAGGGGGCAGGGGGAGCTCCTACGAGCAGTACTTC.

The rearrangement links TRBV5-1 to TRBJ1-2; D ambiguous. Germline CDR1 reads SGHRS; CDR2 reads YFSETQ. This CDR3 spans 16 amino acids. Trimming removed 5 bases from V and 5 bases from J, with 22 bases in between. The CDR3 DNA follows: TGCGCCAGCAGTTCGACATCCCTGGACGGGATTTATGGCTACACCTTC. It yields the protein CASSSTSLDGIYGYTF.

The CDR3 loop is CASSLQGNTEAFF. CDR3 DNA: TGCGCCAGCAGCTTGCAGGGGAACACTGAAGCTTTCTTT. This chain connects TRBV5-1 to TRBJ1-1; D possibly corresponds to TRBD1 (5 bases). Trimming pared 1 base from V and 1 base from J, leaving 5 bases between. Germline V CDR1 and CDR2: SGHRS, YFSETQ. This CDR3 spans 13 amino acids.

This rearrangement joins TRBV24-1 to TRBJ2-7; D is perhaps TRBD1 (6 bases). CDR1 is KGHDR and CDR2 is SFDVKD in the germline V gene. The CDR3 is 15 amino acids. Trimming took 4 bases from V and 7 from J, leaving 19 bases between them. CDR3 sequence reads: CATSDSDSVLEEQYF. The CDR3 region has the DNA TGTGCCACCAGTGACTCGGACAGCGTGCTGGAAGAGCAGTACTTC.

V is TRBV7-3 and J is TRBJ2-2; tentatively, D is TRBD2 (6 bases). The germline CDR1 and CDR2 sequences are SGHTA and FQGTGA. The ends were cut back, 4 bases at V and 0 bases at J, with 18 bases in the middle. CDR3 size: 18 residues. DNA of the CDR3: TGTGCCAGCAGCTCCTTCGGGGGAACGTTAGCGAACACCGGGGAGCTGTTTTTT. This translates into CASSSFGGTLANTGELFF.